The source of this T cell receptor beta chain is a study of PD-L1 blockade in urothelial cancer. Whole-study context: Prior chemotherapy regimens per patient numbered 0 to 3. Blood drawn 3 weeks (second dose) and 6 weeks after treatment start was analyzed.

Spiking each PCR with synthetic TCR analog templates was performed. Only in-frame clones appear in the TCRdb table, and some are missing; sequencing was by immunoSEQ multiplex PCR. There are roughly 63,000 clones in the sample; roughly 76% occur only once, and around 5.7% lies in the top ten. J lost 4 bases, V lost 6 bases, and 8 bases had no gene match. CDR1 ENHRY and CDR2 SYGVKD come from the germline V gene. This CDR3 has 14 residues. Time point specified: pretreatment peripheral blood. For each patient, 1 to 8 samples were obtained, pretreatment and on-treatment. This clonotype was obtained from a man between 65 and 85 years old with urothelial cancer. The specimen was PBMCs, collected around atezolizumab (anti-PD-L1) treatment. The V and J genes are TRBV10-3 and TRBJ1-2; 7 bases agree with TRBD1. CDR3 region: CAIRWTGSLYGYTF. The CDR3 DNA is TGTGCCATCAGATGGACAGGTTCCCTCTATGGCTACACCTTC.